The source of this T cell receptor beta chain is a study of shared clonotypes between healthy human individuals. General study points: With a few donors compared, approximately 5.5% of naive CD4 clonotypes were shared.

Researchers divided each subset's genomic DNA evenly across several immunoSEQ plates. This table comes from immunoSEQ multiplex PCR, and its TCRdb copy is limited to in-frame clones, with some not included. The sample lists roughly 2,000,000 clones, approximately 95% occurring once. Positively selected for CCR7, the CD45RO-negative cells used as naive CD8 cells excluded terminally differentiated effector memory CD45RA+ cells. Donors, healthy HIV-negative adults, lacked recent acute infections or vaccinations. To note about this clone: Its antigen is unidentified.

This CDR3 has 14 residues. V was clipped by 4 bases and J by 2 bases, with 11 bases between them. Germline CDR1 MGHRA, CDR2 YSYEKL. The specimen sequenced was naive CD8+ T cells sorted from blood. The gene calls are TRBV4-1 and TRBJ1-1, with D possibly being TRBD1 (6 bases). This clonotype was obtained from a man aged 18-30 years in good health. CDR3 nucleotides: TGCGCCAGCAGCCCAGGGGTGGTAAACACTGAAGCTTTCTTT. Its protein product is CASSPGVVNTEAFF.